This TCR beta chain was sequenced during a study of T cell responses to AZD1222 COVID-19 vaccine. Germline V CDR1 and CDR2: LNHDA, SQIVND (reference sequence). J was trimmed by 7 bases and V by 3 bases; bases with no gene match: 2. This CDR3 has 13 amino acids. The assay was immunoSEQ multiplex PCR, and TCRdb's table has in-frame clones only and misses some. Of roughly 120,000 clones in the sample, roughly 90% were seen once. This chain joins TRBV19 and TRBJ1-5, with 8 bases that match TRBD1. The receptor comes from an adult in good health. Sequenced material: peripheral blood, taken on day 0 of AZD1222 vaccination. The CDR3 is CASSMDREQPQHF. As DNA, the CDR3 is TGTGCCAGTAGTATGGACAGGGAACAGCCCCAGCATTTT.